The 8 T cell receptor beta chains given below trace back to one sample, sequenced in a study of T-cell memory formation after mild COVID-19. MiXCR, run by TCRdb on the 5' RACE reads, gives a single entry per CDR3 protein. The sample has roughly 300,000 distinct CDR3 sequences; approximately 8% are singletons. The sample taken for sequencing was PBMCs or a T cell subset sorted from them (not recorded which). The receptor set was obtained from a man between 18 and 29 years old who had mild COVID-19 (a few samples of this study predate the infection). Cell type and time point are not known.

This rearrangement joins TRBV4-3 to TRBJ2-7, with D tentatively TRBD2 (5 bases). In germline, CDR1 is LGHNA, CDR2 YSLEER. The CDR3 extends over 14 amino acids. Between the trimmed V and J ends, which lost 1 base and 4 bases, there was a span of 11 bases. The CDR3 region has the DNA TGCGCCAGCAGCCAAGCTCTCGAGGGTTACGAGCAGTACTTC. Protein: CASSQALEGYEQYF.

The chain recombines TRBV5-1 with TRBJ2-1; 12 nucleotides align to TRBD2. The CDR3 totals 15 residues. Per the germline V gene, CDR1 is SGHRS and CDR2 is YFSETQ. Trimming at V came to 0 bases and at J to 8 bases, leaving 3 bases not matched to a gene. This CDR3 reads CASSLASGGADEQFF. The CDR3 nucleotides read TGCGCCAGCAGCTTGGCTAGCGGGGGGGCCGATGAGCAGTTCTTC.

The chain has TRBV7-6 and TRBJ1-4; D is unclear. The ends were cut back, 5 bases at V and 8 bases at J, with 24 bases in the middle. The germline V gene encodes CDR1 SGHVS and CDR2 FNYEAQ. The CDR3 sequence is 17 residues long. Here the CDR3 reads CASSPPLDGIVIEKLFF. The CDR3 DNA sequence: TGTGCCAGCAGCCCGCCCTTGGACGGAATCGTTATCGAAAAACTGTTTTTT.

The DNA of the CDR3 is TGCAGTGCTGTGGACAGGGGTGAAAAACTGTTTTTT. The encoded protein is CSAVDRGEKLFF. The chain joins TRBV20-1 to TRBJ1-4; TRBD1 matches 9 bases. CDR3 size: 12 residues. V dropped 5 bases and J dropped 7; count of bases not matched to a gene: 2. The germline CDR1 and CDR2 sequences are DFQATT and SNEGSKA (reference sequence).

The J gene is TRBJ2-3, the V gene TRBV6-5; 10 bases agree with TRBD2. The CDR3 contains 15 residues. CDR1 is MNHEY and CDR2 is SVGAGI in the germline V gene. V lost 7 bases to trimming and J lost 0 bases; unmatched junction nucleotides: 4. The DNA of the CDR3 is TGTGCCAGCACCATAGCGGGGGGAAGCACAGATACGCAGTATTTT. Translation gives CASTIAGGSTDTQYF.

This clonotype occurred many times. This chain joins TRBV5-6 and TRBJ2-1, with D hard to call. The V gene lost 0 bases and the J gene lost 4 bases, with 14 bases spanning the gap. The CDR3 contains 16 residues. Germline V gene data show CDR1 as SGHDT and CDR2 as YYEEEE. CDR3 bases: TGTGCCAGCAGCTTGGCCGCAGAGACCTGGTACAATGAGCAGTTCTTC. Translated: CASSLAAETWYNEQFF. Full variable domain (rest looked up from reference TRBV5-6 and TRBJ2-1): DAGVTQSPTHLIKTRGQQVTLRCSPKSGHDTVSWYQQALGQGPQFIFQYYEEEERQRGNFPDRFSGHQFPNYSSELNVNALLLGDSALYLCASSLAAETWYNEQFFGPGTRLTVL.

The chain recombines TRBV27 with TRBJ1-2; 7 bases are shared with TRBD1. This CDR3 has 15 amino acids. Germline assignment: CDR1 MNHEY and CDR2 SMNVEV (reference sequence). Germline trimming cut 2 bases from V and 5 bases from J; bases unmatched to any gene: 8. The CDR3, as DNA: TGTGCCAGCAGTTTAACAGGGGTAGGATGGTATGGCTACACCTTC. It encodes CASSLTGVGWYGYTF.

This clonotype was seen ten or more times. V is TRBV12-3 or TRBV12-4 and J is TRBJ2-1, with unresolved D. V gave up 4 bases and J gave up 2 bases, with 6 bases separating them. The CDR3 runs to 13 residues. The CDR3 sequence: CASSSIPYNEQFF. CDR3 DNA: TGTGCCAGCAGTTCGATTCCCTACAATGAGCAGTTCTTC.